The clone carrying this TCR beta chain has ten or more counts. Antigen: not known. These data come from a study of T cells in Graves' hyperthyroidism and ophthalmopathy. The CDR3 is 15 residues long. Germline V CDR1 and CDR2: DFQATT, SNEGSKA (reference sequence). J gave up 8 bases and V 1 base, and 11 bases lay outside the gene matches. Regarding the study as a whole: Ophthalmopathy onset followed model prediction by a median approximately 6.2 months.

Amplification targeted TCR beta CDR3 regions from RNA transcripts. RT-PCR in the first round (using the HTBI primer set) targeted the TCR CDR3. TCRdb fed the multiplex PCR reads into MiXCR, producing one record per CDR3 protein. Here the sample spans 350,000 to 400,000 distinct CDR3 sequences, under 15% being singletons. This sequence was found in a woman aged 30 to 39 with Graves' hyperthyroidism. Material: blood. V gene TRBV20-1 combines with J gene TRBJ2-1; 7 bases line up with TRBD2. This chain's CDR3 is CSARVGLADVDEQFF. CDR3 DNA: TGCAGTGCTAGAGTTGGGCTAGCGGATGTCGATGAGCAGTTCTTC.